This TCR beta chain was profiled in a study of T cell responses to AZD1222 COVID-19 vaccine. A word on this clone: Antigen: not known.

Whole-study results and caveats: Increases in Spike-specific TCR breadth and depth were seen after two AZD1222 doses. Baseline seropositivity occurred in only 5 to 7 AZD1222 recipients. Clonal diversity was possibly underestimated, and the donors were mostly white British, with more females.

The protocol was immunoSEQ multiplex PCR, while the TCRdb copy is restricted to in-frame clones and leaves out a portion. Among around 200,000 clones listed, about 90% were seen once. This sample comprised peripheral blood, obtained on day 0 of AZD1222 vaccination. The receptor comes from an adult in good health.

In DNA, the CDR3 is TGTGCCAGTAGTATAGGGTTCAGTTTCAATCAGCCCCAGCATTTT. It is translated as CASSIGFSFNQPQHF. V and J are TRBV19 and TRBJ1-5; D remains unclear. The CDR3 has 15 residues. Germline V gives CDR1 LNHDA, CDR2 SQIVND (reference sequence). Trimming took 1 base from V and 3 from J, leaving 10 bases between them.